This TCR beta chain was recovered during a study of T cells in Graves' hyperthyroidism and ophthalmopathy. Study observations and caveats: Blood also held most thyroid clonotypes expanded beyond 0.001. The model foresaw ophthalmopathy a median 6.5 months prior to onset.

Researchers took RNA transcripts and amplified the TCR beta CDR3 regions from them. First-round RT-PCR with HTBI primers amplified the TCR CDR3 region. TCRdb analysed the multiplex PCR reads with MiXCR anew, one entry per CDR3 protein. The sample holds some 490,000 distinct CDR3 sequences; approximately 22% are singletons and the top ten take under 55%. Clinical symptoms, serum thyroxine and TRAb, thyroid ultrasound and orbital computed tomography were used for the diagnoses. Fresh 10 ml peripheral blood yielded PBMCs. Trimming removed 10 bases at V and 8 bases at J, with 11 bases between. Germline assignment: CDR1 SGHAT and CDR2 FQDESV (reference sequence). This CDR3 spans 11 amino acids. This clonotype occurred many times. As yet, its antigen is unknown.

The sequence derives from a woman in her sixties or seventies with Graves' ophthalmopathy. The sample comprised blood. The chain carries TRBV11-1 and TRBJ2-2; D is ambiguous. The CDR3 region is CAMDRSGELFF. The CDR3 DNA reads TGTGCCATGGACCGTTCTGGGGAGCTGTTTTTT.